A single sample is the source of the 12 T cell receptor beta chains below, sequenced in a study of T cells after posttransplantation cyclophosphamide. Clones were sequenced by immunoSEQ multiplex PCR, and TCRdb holds only the in-frame ones, with some missing. Sampling found 35,000 to 40,000 clones, none seen once. Sequencing was performed on PBMCs. These receptors all come from a man aged 25-45 years in good health and a related stem cell transplant donor.

At least ten counts were recorded for this clone. The genes are TRBV12-3 or TRBV12-4 and TRBJ1-4, with no clear D. Trimming removed 5 bases from V and 6 bases from J, with 7 bases in between. The CDR3 sequence is 12 residues long. CDR3: CASSLGHEKLFF. DNA of the CDR3: TGTGCCAGCAGTCTAGGGCATGAAAAACTGTTTTTT.

This clone has at least ten counts. This chain connects TRBV12-5 to TRBJ2-1; possibly TRBD1 for D (5 bases). V dropped 4 bases and J dropped 1 base, with 14 bases sitting between them. CDR3 length: 16 residues. Germline CDR1 LGHNT, CDR2 FRNRAP. CDR3 nucleotide sequence: TGTGCTAGTGGTTCGGAATCCCAGGGTTCCTACAATGAGCAGTTCTTC. Its translation is CASGSESQGSYNEQFF.

The rearrangement uses TRBV9 and TRBJ2-5, with D possibly being TRBD1 or TRBD2 (6 bases each). Per germline, CDR1 SGDLS and CDR2 YYNGEE. The germline V and J ends were trimmed by 4 bases and 4 bases, with 17 bases remaining between them. The CDR3 is 15 residues long. In DNA, the CDR3 is TGTGCCAGCAGCACCCGCCCCAGGGGAGGAGAGACCCAGTACTTC. Amino acids: CASSTRPRGGETQYF.

This clone was counted ten times or more. The chain employs TRBV7-3 and TRBJ2-1; D may be TRBD1 (6 bases). Germline CDR1 reads SGHTA; CDR2 reads FQGTGA. The CDR3 extends over 14 amino acids. Trimming pared 0 bases from V and 8 bases from J, leaving 11 bases between. In DNA form, the CDR3 reads TGTGCCAGCAGCTTAACAGGGGGACACGATGAGCAGTTCTTC. The encoded protein is CASSLTGGHDEQFF.

This clone showed up just a few times. The chain combines TRBV12-3 or TRBV12-4 with TRBJ1-1; D might be TRBD1 (5 bases). V dropped 1 base and J dropped 3 bases, with 15 bases sitting between them. The CDR3 is 16 residues long. CDR3 sequence (DNA): TGTGCCAGCAGTTTAGGGGCAGGGAGGAAGGACACTGAAGCTTTCTTT. Its protein is CASSLGAGRKDTEAFF.

There are many counts of this clone. The J gene is TRBJ2-7, the V gene TRBV5-6; D tentatively reads TRBD1 or TRBD2 (5 bases each). The CDR3 covers 14 residues. Trimming left V 0 bases short and J 5 bases short, with 12 bases between. Germline V gene sequence: CDR1 SGHDT, CDR2 YYEEEE. The CDR3: CASSLAEGPDEQYF. The CDR3 bases are TGTGCCAGCAGCTTGGCCGAGGGGCCGGACGAGCAGTACTTC.

This clone has at least ten counts. The V and J genes are TRBV6-4 and TRBJ2-3; 9 bases match TRBD2. Germline V gene lookup returns CDR1 MRHNA and CDR2 SNTAGT. The J segment lost 1 base and the V segment lost 6 bases, leaving 5 bases of the junction unmatched. The CDR3 runs to 15 residues. CDR3 nucleotides: TGTGCCAGCAGACCTATAGCGGGGGGCACAGATACGCAGTATTTT. It specifies CASRPIAGGTDTQYF.

This clone was detected ten times or more. This chain uses TRBV6-1 with TRBJ1-2; D not resolved. CDR3 length equals 14 residues. V dropped 4 bases and J dropped 6 bases, with 15 bases sitting between them. Germline CDR1 and CDR2: MNHNS and SASEGT. In DNA, the CDR3 is TGTGCCAGCAGTGTTGTTGGGCTCTCGAATGGCTACACCTTC. Translation gives CASSVVGLSNGYTF.

This clone was seen at least ten times. The chain combines TRBV5-4 with TRBJ2-3; no firm D call. The CDR3 spans 14 residues. Germline V gene sequence: CDR1 SGHNT, CDR2 YYREEE (reference sequence). V was pared by 2 bases and J by 0 bases, with 7 bases between. CDR3 nucleotides: TGTGCCAGCAGCTTTAGTTCTAGCACAGATACGCAGTATTTT. Translating gives CASSFSSSTDTQYF.

The sample holds many counts of this clone. The junction shows a germline mismatch at one end, possibly a read error. The rearrangement joins TRBV11-3 to TRBJ2-5; 9 positions agree with TRBD2. Germline V gives CDR1 SGHNT, CDR2 YENEEA. This CDR3 contains 16 residues. CDR3 coding DNA: TGTGCCGGCAGCCCGATAGCGGGGGCCTTACAAGAGACCCAGTACTTC. Its translation: CAGSPIAGALQETQYF.

The J gene is TRBJ1-2, the V gene TRBV29-1; perhaps TRBD1 as D (6 bases). V dropped 3 bases and J dropped 8 bases, with 16 bases sitting between them. Germline assignment: CDR1 SQVTM and CDR2 ANQGSEA. CDR3 length: 13 amino acids. CDR3 bases: TGCAGCGTTGATTGGACAGCTACTCAGGGCTACACCTTC. Protein sequence: CSVDWTATQGYTF. Complete variable domain (other parts from reference TRBV29-1 and TRBJ1-2): SAVISQKPSRDICQRGTSLTIQCQVDSQVTMMFWYRQQPGQSLTLIATANQGSEATYESGFVIDKFPISRPNLTFSTLTVSNMSPEDSSIYLCSVDWTATQGYTFGSGTRLTVV.

This clone was recorded at least ten times. This sequence joins TRBV5-6 and TRBJ2-2, with no clear D. With 0 bases removed from V and 1 base from J, the gap between germline ends came to 7 bases. Germline CDR1 is SGHDT and CDR2 is YYEEEE. The CDR3 runs 15 residues. CDR3 sequence reads: CASSLVQRNTGELFF. The CDR3 DNA is TGTGCCAGCAGCTTGGTCCAGAGGAACACCGGGGAGCTGTTTTTT.